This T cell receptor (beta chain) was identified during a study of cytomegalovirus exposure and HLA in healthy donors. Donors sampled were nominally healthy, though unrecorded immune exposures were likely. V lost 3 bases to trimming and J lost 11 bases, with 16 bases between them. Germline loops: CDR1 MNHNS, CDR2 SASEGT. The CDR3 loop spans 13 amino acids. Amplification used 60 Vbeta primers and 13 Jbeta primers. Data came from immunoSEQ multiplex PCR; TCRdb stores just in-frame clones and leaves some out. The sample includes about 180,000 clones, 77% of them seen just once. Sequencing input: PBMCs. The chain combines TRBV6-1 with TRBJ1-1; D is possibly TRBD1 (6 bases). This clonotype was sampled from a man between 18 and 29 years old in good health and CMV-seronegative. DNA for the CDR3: TGTGCCAGCAGTGAGACACAGGGTTGTTCGGCTTTCTTT. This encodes CASSETQGCSAFF.